These 25 T cell receptor beta chains came from one sample sequenced in a study of blood T cell repertoires in COVID-19. Here immunoSEQ multiplex PCR was the method, and the copy in TCRdb shows in-frame clones only, minus some. The sample comprises around 270,000 clones, about 89% of which are singletons, and 2% to 2.5% rests with the top ten. Material: peripheral blood. Every receptor here comes from a woman aged 45 to 65 with acute or convalescent COVID-19.

The chain uses TRBV10-3 and TRBJ1-2; D might be TRBD1 (6 bases). There are 15 residues in the CDR3. Germline CDR1 is ENHRY and CDR2 is SYGVKD. V was pared by 10 bases and J by 1 base, with 19 bases between. The CDR3 nucleotides are TGTGCCAGCGAGGTTGGGACAAACTTTAACTATGGCTACACCTTC. Its translation: CASEVGTNFNYGYTF.

The chain combines TRBV27 with TRBJ1-2; the match to TRBD1 covers 8 bases. Germline V gene sequence: CDR1 MNHEY, CDR2 SMNVEV (reference sequence). The CDR3 runs 13 residues. The V gene end was trimmed by 6 bases and the J gene end by 7 bases; junction bases not matched to a gene: 7. CDR3 sequence reads: CASRLTGATGYTF. CDR3 DNA sequence: TGTGCCAGCAGACTGACAGGGGCGACTGGCTACACCTTC.

This chain joins TRBV11-3 and TRBJ2-1, with unresolved D. The CDR3 length is 14 residues. Germline V lookup: CDR1 SGHNT, CDR2 YENEEA. V was pared by 1 base and J by 6 bases, with 10 bases between. The CDR3 nucleotides are TGTGCCAGCAGCTTAGTCTACTCCATCAATGAGCAGTTCTTC. Translating gives CASSLVYSINEQFF.

The rearrangement joins TRBV14 to TRBJ2-1; 7 bases fit TRBD2. The CDR3 totals 16 residues. The trim removed 0 bases at V and 5 bases at J, leaving 7 bases unmatched. The germline gives CDR1 SGHDN, CDR2 FVKESK. The CDR3 reads CASSQDRGGVHNEQFF. For the CDR3, the DNA is TGTGCCAGCAGCCAAGATCGCGGGGGAGTGCACAATGAGCAGTTCTTC.

The gene calls are TRBV5-1 and TRBJ2-1; TRBD2 matches at 10 bases. Germline trimming cut 5 bases from V and 6 bases from J; bases unmatched to any gene: 14. The germline V gene has CDR1 SGHRS and CDR2 YFSETQ. CDR3 length equals 17 residues. In nucleotides, the CDR3 is TGCGCCAGCAGTCCCCCGGCTAGCGGGAGTTGGGGCAATGAGCAGTTCTTC. Amino acids: CASSPPASGSWGNEQFF.

This rearrangement joins TRBV27 to TRBJ2-7, with a tentative D call TRBD2 (5 bases). V lost 5 bases to trimming and J lost 0 bases, with 17 bases between them. Germline V gene sequence: CDR1 MNHEY, CDR2 SMNVEV (reference sequence). The CDR3 has 16 residues. The CDR3, as DNA: TGTGCCAGCAGTGCGGTGCGGACGGGGAGCTCCTACGAGCAGTACTTC. Encoded protein: CASSAVRTGSSYEQYF.

The chain employs TRBV7-2 and TRBJ1-3; tentatively, D is TRBD1 (5 bases). The CDR3 has 15 residues. Per germline, CDR1 SGHTA and CDR2 FQGNSA. V lost 5 bases and J lost 4, with 15 bases in between. CDR3 amino acids: CASSLRGGTGNTIYF. The CDR3 DNA reads as TGTGCCAGCAGCCTCCGGGGGGGAACCGGAAACACCATATATTTT.

The chain employs TRBV6-1 and TRBJ1-5; 9 bases line up with TRBD1. CDR1 MNHNS and CDR2 SASEGT come from the germline V gene. CDR3 length: 13 residues. The V gene end was trimmed by 6 bases and the J gene end by 5 bases; junction bases not matched to a gene: 2. The CDR3 spells CASSGQGYQPQHF. DNA for the CDR3: TGTGCCAGCAGCGGACAGGGGTATCAGCCCCAGCATTTT.

This clone was seen just once. The V gene is TRBV7-9, the J gene TRBJ2-2; 7 nucleotides align to TRBD2. With 3 bases clipped from V and 5 bases from J, the junction kept 9 bases outside the gene matches. CDR3 length equals 16 residues. The V gene's germline CDR1 is SEHNR and CDR2 FQNEAQ (reference sequence). The CDR3 DNA follows: TGTGCCAGCAGCTTTCGAAGGCAGGGAGGGACCGGGGAGCTGTTTTTT. Its protein product is CASSFRRQGGTGELFF.

This clone was detected once. The CDR3 DNA is TGCGCCAGCAGCTTGGCCCTAACTACAACTGGAAACACCATATATTTT. Its translation is CASSLALTTTGNTIYF. The chain has TRBV5-1 and TRBJ1-3; D is unresolved. In germline, CDR1 is SGHRS, CDR2 YFSETQ. The CDR3 totals 16 residues. V gave up 0 bases and J gave up 2 bases, with 12 bases separating them.

The rearrangement uses TRBV29-1 and TRBJ1-4, with 10 nucleotides matching TRBD1. The V segment lost 7 bases and the J segment 8 bases; nucleotides outside the gene matches: 10. Germline V CDR1 and CDR2: SQVTM, ANQGSEA. This CDR3 region has 14 residues. The DNA of the CDR3 is TGCAGCGCCGGGGACAGGGGCCAGGGGGAAAAACTGTTTTTT. Amino acid sequence: CSAGDRGQGEKLFF.

This chain links TRBV6-6 with TRBJ2-7, with D tentatively TRBD2 (7 bases). The length of the CDR3 is 18 residues. Germline V lookup: CDR1 MNHNY, CDR2 SVGAGI (reference sequence). The ends were cut back, 5 bases at V and 5 bases at J, with 28 bases in the middle. Written as DNA, the CDR3 is TGTGCCAGCAGTCTCGCCTCAGCCAGCGGGACATCTGGTAACGAGCAGTACTTC. This codes for CASSLASASGTSGNEQYF.

This sequence joins TRBV19 and TRBJ2-2; TRBD2 might be the D (6 bases). The germline gives CDR1 LNHDA, CDR2 SQIVND (reference sequence). V dropped 8 bases and J dropped 3 bases, with 13 bases sitting between them. The CDR3 totals 14 residues. This chain's CDR3 is CASWGLDHTGELFF. The CDR3 region has the DNA TGTGCCAGTTGGGGACTTGACCACACCGGGGAGCTGTTTTTT.

This clone was picked up one time. This chain joins TRBV4-1 and TRBJ2-1; 9 positions agree with TRBD2. The germline V gene has CDR1 MGHRA and CDR2 YSYEKL. V shed 2 bases, J shed 0 bases, and the junction held 5 bases outside the gene matches. The CDR3 covers 17 residues. CDR3: CASSQWTSASSYNEQFF. CDR3 bases: TGCGCCAGCAGCCAATGGACTAGCGCGAGCTCCTACAATGAGCAGTTCTTC.

The genes are TRBV28 and TRBJ1-1; possible D gene TRBD1, 6 bases. CDR1 is MDHEN, CDR2 SYDVKM, per germline. Trimming removed 6 bases from V and 9 bases from J, with 20 bases in between. The CDR3 is made up of 14 amino acids. CDR3 coding DNA: TGTGCCAGCAGGGCAAGGGCCTCCAGGGGAAAAGCTTTCTTT. Protein product: CASRARASRGKAFF.

This sequence joins TRBV4-2 and TRBJ2-2; D is ambiguous. Deletions cut 2 bases from V and 8 bases from J, with 18 bases between. Germline CDR1 LGHNA, CDR2 YNFKEQ. This CDR3 has 16 residues. The CDR3 region has the DNA TGTGCCAGCAGCCAATCGGCGAGGTCTTCACTAGGGGAGCTGTTTTTT. It translates to CASSQSARSSLGELFF.

J is TRBJ1-4 and V is TRBV7-9; maybe TRBD1 (5 bases). The V end was cut by 6 bases, the J end by 8 bases, with 19 bases between. The CDR3 length is 15 residues. CDR1 and CDR2 (germline): SEHNR, FQNEAQ (reference sequence). The CDR3 reads CASSALGGASEKLFF. The CDR3 coding sequence is TGTGCCAGCAGTGCCCTTGGAGGGGCCTCCGAAAAACTGTTTTTT.

The gene calls are TRBV28 and TRBJ1-3; 7 nucleotides agree with TRBD1. The CDR3 sequence is 13 residues long. V shed 6 bases, J shed 8 bases, and the junction held 7 bases outside the gene matches. Germline-derived CDR1 and CDR2 are MDHEN and SYDVKM. The CDR3 bases are TGTGCCAGCAGCCCCCCCCAGGGGGACACCATATATTTT. Its protein product is CASSPPQGDTIYF.

The rearrangement joins TRBV28 to TRBJ1-5, with a weak D call TRBD1 (6 bases). The V end was cut by 6 bases, the J end by 3 bases, with 15 bases between. The CDR3 has 15 amino acids. From germline, CDR1 is MDHEN and CDR2 SYDVKM. The CDR3 loop reads CASSPMDRINQPQHF. DNA for the CDR3: TGTGCCAGCAGCCCTATGGACAGAATCAATCAGCCCCAGCATTTT.

The chain joins TRBV11-2 to TRBJ1-3; the match to TRBD1 covers 10 bases. After removal of 5 bases from V and 4 bases from J, the junction contained 5 bases not matched to a gene. Germline-derived CDR1 and CDR2 are SGHAT and FQNNGV. The CDR3 is made up of 15 amino acids. This CDR3 is CASSLRQGAGNTIYF. In DNA form, the CDR3 reads TGTGCCAGCAGCCTGAGACAGGGGGCCGGAAACACCATATATTTT.

This rearrangement joins TRBV7-9 to TRBJ1-1; D uncertain. Between the trimmed V and J ends, which lost 1 base and 4 bases, there was a span of 13 bases. This CDR3 region has 15 residues. Germline V gene sequence: CDR1 SEHNR, CDR2 FQNEAQ (reference sequence). The CDR3 is CASSLGRAGGTEAFF. CDR3 DNA sequence: TGTGCCAGCAGCTTAGGGCGGGCGGGAGGCACTGAAGCTTTCTTT.

This clone was counted a single time. The V call is TRBV27, the J call TRBJ2-2, with a weak D call TRBD2 (6 bases). Trimming stripped 8 bases from V and 7 bases from J, with 20 bases between. This CDR3 has 15 amino acids. Germline CDR1 is MNHEY and CDR2 is SMNVEV (reference sequence). The CDR3 DNA reads TGTGCCAGCGGCTTGGGACTCCCCCGGGACGGGGAGCTGTTTTTT. Protein: CASGLGLPRDGELFF.

This clone occurred once. The V and J genes are TRBV7-3 and TRBJ1-6; no clear D gene. CDR1 and CDR2 (germline): SGHTA, FQGTGA. The CDR3 extends over 14 amino acids. V dropped 2 bases and J dropped 9 bases, with 11 bases sitting between them. The CDR3 sequence: CASSLDGNGSPLHF. The CDR3 DNA is TGTGCCAGCAGCTTAGACGGGAATGGTTCACCCCTCCACTTT.

The chain links TRBV9 to TRBJ1-2; TRBD1 agrees at 7 bases. There are 15 residues in the CDR3. With 3 bases clipped from V and 3 bases from J, the junction kept 8 bases outside the gene matches. Germline V gives CDR1 SGDLS, CDR2 YYNGEE. CDR3 protein: CASSAINRGDYGYTF. CDR3 DNA sequence: TGTGCCAGCAGCGCGATTAACAGGGGCGACTATGGCTACACCTTC.

In its sample, this clone was seen once. V is TRBV3-1 (or the pseudogene TRBV3-2) and J is TRBJ1-6; D is undetermined. From germline, CDR1 is LGHDT and CDR2 YNNKEL (reference sequence). The CDR3 runs to 16 residues. The V end was cut by 1 base, the J end by 5 bases, with 12 bases between. The CDR3 bases are TGTGCCAGCAGCCAAGGGCGGGCGGAAAATAATTCACCCCTCCACTTT. Its protein product is CASSQGRAENNSPLHF.